Listed below are T cell receptor beta chains from one sample, sequenced in a study of shared T cell receptors in the human thymus. Assay used: immunoSEQ multiplex PCR; TCRdb lists only in-frame clones, some missing. The table has about 540,000 clones, 75% to 85% seen once. The same data also went into a second study, on human thymus T cells.

Input material: thymocytes. These receptor sequences come from a boy under two years old with a congenital heart defect. Each CDR3 is given with its conserved first and last residue. A D gene is named only where the DNA matches it firmly. Clone sizes are given selectively: once, few, many, or a class where the clone is expanded.

TRBD2 16 TRBJ2-3 . TRBV28 CASSLDLAESTDTQYF TGTGCCAGCAGTTTGGATCTAGCGGAGAGCACAGATACGCAGTATTTT
TRBD2 16 TRBJ2-5 . TRBV5-1 CASSLAGRVFGETQYF TGCGCCAGCAGCTTGGCGGGGAGGGTTTTCGGGGAGACCCAGTACTTC
. 13 TRBJ2-3 . TRBV18 CASSGEKTDTQYF TGTGCCAGCTCGGGAGAGAAGACAGATACGCAGTATTTT
. 15 TRBJ1-2 . TRBV5-4 CASSLGREANYGYTF TGTGCCAGCAGCTTGGGGAGGGAAGCTAACTATGGCTACACCTTC
. 12 TRBJ1-2 few TRBV28 CASKSGADGYTF TGTGCCAGCAAATCAGGGGCTGATGGCTACACCTTC
. 16 TRBJ1-2 once TRBV4-3 CASSQDSWVDNYGYTF TGCGCCAGCAGCCAAGATAGCTGGGTGGATAACTATGGCTACACCTTC
. 15 TRBJ1-1 . TRBV7-9 CASSLAEQTNTEAFF TGTGCCAGCAGCTTAGCGGAACAGACGAACACTGAAGCTTTCTTT
TRBD2 12 TRBJ2-7 . TRBV11-2 CASGGETYEQYF TGTGCCAGCGGGGGGGAGACCTACGAGCAGTACTTC
TRBD2 13 TRBJ2-2 . TRBV10-3 CAISGGGTGELFF TGTGCCATCAGTGGGGGGGGAACCGGGGAGCTGTTTTTT
. 15 TRBJ1-2 . TRBV15 CATSRDRRPSGSYTF TGTGCCACCAGCAGAGATAGACGGCCTAGTGGAAGCTACACCTTC
TRBD1 16 TRBJ1-3 once TRBV28 CASKVPTGDSGNTIYF TGTGCCAGCAAAGTACCGACAGGGGACTCTGGAAACACCATATATTTT
. 14 TRBJ2-1 . TRBV4-3 CASSPLSGTPRQFF TGCGCCAGCAGCCCCCTATCAGGTACCCCCCGGCAGTTCTTC
. 11 TRBJ2-5 . TRBV20-1 CSGSEQETQYF TGCAGTGGGTCGGAGCAAGAGACCCAGTACTTC
. 14 TRBJ2-1 . TRBV27 CASSPGFSGNEQFF TGTGCCAGCAGCCCGGGATTTTCGGGCAATGAGCAGTTCTTC
. 13 TRBJ2-7 . TRBV11-2 CASSHRHTYEQYF TGTGCCAGCAGCCACCGACACACCTACGAGCAGTACTTC